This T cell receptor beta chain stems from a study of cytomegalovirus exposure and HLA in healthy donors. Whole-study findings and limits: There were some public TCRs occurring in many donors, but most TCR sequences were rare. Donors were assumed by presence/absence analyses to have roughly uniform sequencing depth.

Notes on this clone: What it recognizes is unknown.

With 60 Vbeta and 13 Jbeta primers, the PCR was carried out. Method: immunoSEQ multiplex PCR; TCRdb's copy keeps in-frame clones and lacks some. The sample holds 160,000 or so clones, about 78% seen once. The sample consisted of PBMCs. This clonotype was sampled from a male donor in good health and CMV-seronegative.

This CDR3 is CASSERGGSVGKEKLFF. Here the CDR3 DNA reads TGTGCCAGCAGTGAAAGGGGGGGGAGCGTAGGGAAAGAAAAACTGTTTTTT. The chain links TRBV6-1 to TRBJ1-4; D may be TRBD1 (6 bases). The V gene lost 2 bases and the J gene lost 8 bases, with 21 bases spanning the gap. The CDR3 is 17 residues long. Germline V gene lookup returns CDR1 MNHNS and CDR2 SASEGT.